This T cell receptor beta chain was sequenced in a study of brain T cells in children with intractable seizures. Sequencing was limited to surgery cases with top T cell transcript signatures in brain tissue. Generated by immunoSEQ multiplex PCR, the TCRdb table keeps only in-frame clones and is missing some. This sample carries about 120,000 clones, roughly 94% of them seen once, and the ten largest clones take around 4%. The sequence came from a boy younger than two with hemimegalencephaly and intractable seizures. The specimen was peripheral blood, collected at surgery.

The CDR3 nucleotides are TGCGCCAGCAGCTTCCCAAGTGACAGGGACTACACCGGGGAGCTGTTTTTT. Protein sequence: CASSFPSDRDYTGELFF. This chain links TRBV5-1 with TRBJ2-2, with D possibly matching TRBD1 (7 bases). Between the trimmed V and J ends, which lost 2 bases and 3 bases, there was a span of 17 bases. Germline values: CDR1 SGHRS, CDR2 YFSETQ. This CDR3 comprises 17 residues.